These T cell receptor beta chains were read from a single sample in a study of control samples from healthy donors and cancer patients. Measured with immunoSEQ multiplex PCR; TCRdb has only the in-frame clones, and not every one. This table has around 130,000 clones, about 88% appearing once. Source material: blood. Source of these receptors: a man between 50 and 59 years old in good health. CDR3s include the opening cysteine and the closing phenylalanine or tryptophan. A D gene is named only where the DNA matches it firmly. Clone size, where shown, is once, few, many, or a class for clones that have expanded.

abundance: .
j_gene: TRBJ2-2
d_gene: .
v_gene: TRBV2
CDR3nt: TGTGCCAGCAGTGAGGTAAACACCGGGGAGCTGTTTTTT
CDR3aa: CASSEVNTGELFF

abundance: .
j_gene: TRBJ2-7
d_gene: TRBD2
v_gene: TRBV7-2
CDR3nt: TGTGCCAGCAGCCGGTTTGGTGGGGGGGGATACGAGCAGTACTTC
CDR3aa: CASSRFGGGGYEQYF

abundance: .
j_gene: TRBJ1-5
d_gene: .
v_gene: TRBV7-2
CDR3nt: TGTGCCAGCAGCTTAGGTTCACAACTGGGGGGTCAGCCCCAGCATTTT
CDR3aa: CASSLGSQLGGQPQHF

abundance: .
j_gene: TRBJ2-3
d_gene: TRBD1
v_gene: TRBV15
CDR3nt: TGTGCCACCAGCAGAGGCGGACAGGGGTTAACAGATACGCAGTATTTT
CDR3aa: CATSRGGQGLTDTQYF

abundance: .
j_gene: TRBJ1-6
d_gene: .
v_gene: TRBV13
CDR3nt: TGTGCCAGCAGCGCCGGACACGATAATTCACCCCTCCACTTT
CDR3aa: CASSAGHDNSPLHF

abundance: .
j_gene: TRBJ2-2
d_gene: .
v_gene: TRBV24-1
CDR3nt: TGTGCCACCAGTGAGAATTACAGGAACACCGGGGAGCTGTTTTTT
CDR3aa: CATSENYRNTGELFF

abundance: .
j_gene: TRBJ1-1
d_gene: TRBD1
v_gene: TRBV19
CDR3nt: TGTGCCAGTAGTCTCGGGACAGGGTACATGAACACTGAAGCTTTCTTT
CDR3aa: CASSLGTGYMNTEAFF

abundance: .
j_gene: TRBJ1-4
d_gene: TRBD1
v_gene: TRBV4-1
CDR3nt: TGCGCCAGCAGCCAAGATATTTACAGGGGGCATGAAAAACTGTTTTTT
CDR3aa: CASSQDIYRGHEKLFF

abundance: once
j_gene: TRBJ2-7
d_gene: TRBD2
v_gene: TRBV28
CDR3nt: TGTGCCAGCAGTGCCCCTTCGGTGGGACTAGCCTACGAGCAGTACTTC
CDR3aa: CASSAPSVGLAYEQYF

abundance: .
j_gene: TRBJ1-1
d_gene: TRBD1
v_gene: TRBV28
CDR3nt: TGTGCCAGCAGTCTCCCCGTGCAAGGGGGCCAGCGGGCTTTCTTT
CDR3aa: CASSLPVQGGQRAFF

abundance: .
j_gene: TRBJ1-3
d_gene: .
v_gene: TRBV6-5
CDR3nt: TGTGCCAGCAGCCGCGGAGTGGGGGCTGGAAACACCATATATTTT
CDR3aa: CASSRGVGAGNTIYF

abundance: .
j_gene: TRBJ2-3
d_gene: .
v_gene: TRBV10-3
CDR3nt: TGTGCCATCAGGGTAGTGGCCACAGATACGCAGTATTTT
CDR3aa: CAIRVVATDTQYF

abundance: .
j_gene: TRBJ1-4
d_gene: .
v_gene: TRBV4-1
CDR3nt: TGCGCCAGCAGCCATCCCCGAGGGTATACTAATGAAAAACTGTTTTTT
CDR3aa: CASSHPRGYTNEKLFF

abundance: few
j_gene: TRBJ1-2
d_gene: .
v_gene: TRBV4-1
CDR3nt: TGCGCCAGCAGCCCTTACAGGGAAGGTCTCTTGGGCTACACCTTC
CDR3aa: CASSPYREGLLGYTF

abundance: .
j_gene: TRBJ2-5
d_gene: .
v_gene: TRBV19
CDR3nt: TGTGCCAGTAGCCCCGGGGCAGGGGAAGAGACCCAGTACTTC
CDR3aa: CASSPGAGEETQYF

abundance: .
j_gene: TRBJ2-1
d_gene: TRBD1
v_gene: TRBV18
CDR3nt: TGTGCCAGCTCACCAGGGGCAGGGGGCCTGTTCTTC
CDR3aa: CASSPGAGGLFF

abundance: many
j_gene: TRBJ2-7
d_gene: .
v_gene: TRBV5-4
CDR3nt: TGTGCCAGCAGCTTGGACCTGGGGCTATTGGACGAGCAGTACTTC
CDR3aa: CASSLDLGLLDEQYF

abundance: .
j_gene: TRBJ2-2
d_gene: TRBD2
v_gene: TRBV5-4
CDR3nt: TGTGCCAGCAGCCGAGGAGGGCTAGCGGGGGGGTTTTCATCGACCGGGGAGCTGTTTTTT
CDR3aa: CASSRGGLAGGFSSTGELFF

abundance: .
j_gene: TRBJ1-6
d_gene: .
v_gene: TRBV12-3/TRBV12-4
CDR3nt: TGTGCCAGCAGTTCAGGGAATCATTCACCCCTCCACTTT
CDR3aa: CASSSGNHSPLHF

abundance: .
j_gene: TRBJ1-1
d_gene: .
v_gene: TRBV30
CDR3nt: TGTGCCTGGAGTTTGGACACCCCGAGGACTGAAGCTTTCTTT
CDR3aa: CAWSLDTPRTEAFF

abundance: once
j_gene: TRBJ2-7
d_gene: TRBD2
v_gene: TRBV5-1
CDR3nt: TGCGCCAGCAGCGAGGGACTAGCGGAAACCTACGAGCAGTACTTC
CDR3aa: CASSEGLAETYEQYF

abundance: once
j_gene: TRBJ2-7
d_gene: .
v_gene: TRBV25-1
CDR3nt: TGTGCCAGCAGTGAAATCGGGGCTGGATCCTACGAGCAGTACTTC
CDR3aa: CASSEIGAGSYEQYF

abundance: .
j_gene: TRBJ1-5
d_gene: .
v_gene: TRBV2
CDR3nt: TGTGCCAGCAGATCGGACCGAGGCAATCAGCCCCAGCATTTT
CDR3aa: CASRSDRGNQPQHF

abundance: once
j_gene: TRBJ2-7
d_gene: .
v_gene: TRBV11-1
CDR3nt: TGTGCCAGCTCACGTACGTCGACAGGTAACGAGCAGTACTTC
CDR3aa: CASSRTSTGNEQYF

abundance: .
j_gene: TRBJ1-6
d_gene: .
v_gene: TRBV12-3/TRBV12-4
CDR3nt: TGTGCCAGCAGTTTCGGGGGTTCACCCCTCCACTTT
CDR3aa: CASSFGGSPLHF

abundance: .
j_gene: TRBJ1-4
d_gene: TRBD1
v_gene: TRBV6-1
CDR3nt: TGTGCCAGCAGTGATGACAGGGTGGGAGAAAAACTGTTTTTT
CDR3aa: CASSDDRVGEKLFF

abundance: .
j_gene: TRBJ1-2
d_gene: .
v_gene: TRBV12-3/TRBV12-4
CDR3nt: TGTGCCAGCAGTGGCGCCCCGGGAGGCTACACCTTC
CDR3aa: CASSGAPGGYTF

abundance: .
j_gene: TRBJ1-1
d_gene: .
v_gene: TRBV7-9
CDR3nt: TGTGCCAGCAGCTTTCCTCTAGGACAGAACACTGAAGCTTTCTTT
CDR3aa: CASSFPLGQNTEAFF

abundance: .
j_gene: TRBJ1-2
d_gene: .
v_gene: TRBV5-1
CDR3nt: TGCGCCAGCAGCCTAGCTTCACCCGGGTCTTCCTATGGCTACACCTTC
CDR3aa: CASSLASPGSSYGYTF

abundance: .
j_gene: TRBJ1-6
d_gene: TRBD1
v_gene: TRBV19
CDR3nt: TGTGCCAGTAGTTCGTTTGACAGGGGGGACTCACCCCTCCACTTT
CDR3aa: CASSSFDRGDSPLHF

abundance: .
j_gene: TRBJ2-3
d_gene: .
v_gene: TRBV5-1
CDR3nt: TGCGCCAGCAGGTCGACTCCCTTCCGCACAGATACGCAGTATTTT
CDR3aa: CASRSTPFRTDTQYF

abundance: .
j_gene: TRBJ1-5
d_gene: .
v_gene: TRBV15
CDR3nt: TGTGCCACCAGTCGGAGGGGTCAGCCCCAGCATTTT
CDR3aa: CATSRRGQPQHF

abundance: .
j_gene: TRBJ1-5
d_gene: .
v_gene: TRBV10-2
CDR3nt: TGCGCCAGCGCGGACACCCACCCCACCCAGCCCCAGCATTTT
CDR3aa: CASADTHPTQPQHF

abundance: .
j_gene: TRBJ2-5
d_gene: TRBD2
v_gene: TRBV6-2/TRBV6-3
CDR3nt: TGTGCCAGCAGCACAACCTTTGAGCGGGGGGGTGACGAGACCCAGTACTTC
CDR3aa: CASSTTFERGGDETQYF

abundance: .
j_gene: TRBJ2-5
d_gene: .
v_gene: TRBV5-6
CDR3nt: TGTGCCAGCAGCTTTGGAACAGCGGGCTTCCAGTACTTC
CDR3aa: CASSFGTAGFQYF

abundance: few
j_gene: TRBJ1-2
d_gene: .
v_gene: TRBV29-1
CDR3nt: TGCAGCGTTGGGAGGGCCGGCTATGGCTACACCTTC
CDR3aa: CSVGRAGYGYTF

abundance: .
j_gene: TRBJ1-2
d_gene: TRBD1
v_gene: TRBV12-3/TRBV12-4
CDR3nt: TGTGCCAGCAAAACAGGGGTTGACTACACCTTC
CDR3aa: CASKTGVDYTF

abundance: .
j_gene: TRBJ2-5
d_gene: .
v_gene: TRBV6-5
CDR3nt: TGTGCCAGCAGGGGGGAGACCCAGTACTTC
CDR3aa: CASRGETQYF

abundance: .
j_gene: TRBJ2-3
d_gene: .
v_gene: TRBV28
CDR3nt: TGTGCCAGCAGTCCGCAAGAGGGTCGAACAGATACGCAGTATTTT
CDR3aa: CASSPQEGRTDTQYF

abundance: .
j_gene: TRBJ2-7
d_gene: TRBD2
v_gene: TRBV5-4
CDR3nt: TGTGCCAGCAGCTTGGACAGCGGGGGGCCGGGGGACGAGCAGTACTTC
CDR3aa: CASSLDSGGPGDEQYF

abundance: .
j_gene: TRBJ1-5
d_gene: .
v_gene: TRBV19
CDR3nt: TGTGCCAGTATATCTGGCGTTGGACAGCCCCAGCATTTT
CDR3aa: CASISGVGQPQHF

abundance: .
j_gene: TRBJ2-7
d_gene: .
v_gene: TRBV28
CDR3nt: TGTGCCAGCAGTTTCCTGGGCGAGCAGTACTTC
CDR3aa: CASSFLGEQYF

abundance: .
j_gene: TRBJ1-2
d_gene: .
v_gene: TRBV15
CDR3nt: TGTGCCACCAGCAGAGTCGCAGGGTTCGATGGCTACACCTTC
CDR3aa: CATSRVAGFDGYTF

abundance: .
j_gene: TRBJ1-6
d_gene: .
v_gene: TRBV7-9
CDR3nt: TGTGCCAGCAGCTTAGCTGGGGTCTATAATTCACCCCTCCACTTT
CDR3aa: CASSLAGVYNSPLHF

abundance: .
j_gene: TRBJ2-7
d_gene: TRBD1
v_gene: TRBV28
CDR3nt: TGTGCCAGCAGAGACACAGGGGAAGGCGAGCAGTACTTC
CDR3aa: CASRDTGEGEQYF

abundance: once
j_gene: TRBJ1-5
d_gene: TRBD1
v_gene: TRBV30
CDR3nt: TGTGCCTGGAGTGGTGTAGGGGGCATGCAGCCCCAGCATTTT
CDR3aa: CAWSGVGGMQPQHF

abundance: .
j_gene: TRBJ1-2
d_gene: TRBD1
v_gene: TRBV28
CDR3nt: TGTGCCAGCAGCCTAACCCCGGGACAGGGATCCTATGGCTACACCTTC
CDR3aa: CASSLTPGQGSYGYTF

abundance: .
j_gene: TRBJ2-3
d_gene: .
v_gene: TRBV18
CDR3nt: TGTGCCAGCTCACCGCCCGGGACTGGGGCAGATACGCAGTATTTT
CDR3aa: CASSPPGTGADTQYF

abundance: .
j_gene: TRBJ1-5
d_gene: TRBD1
v_gene: TRBV18
CDR3nt: TGTGCCAGCTCACAGGGGGCTTTTCAGCCCCAGCATTTT
CDR3aa: CASSQGAFQPQHF

abundance: .
j_gene: TRBJ1-2
d_gene: .
v_gene: TRBV28
CDR3nt: TGTGCCAGCAGTTCACAGGGCTATGGCTACACCTTC
CDR3aa: CASSSQGYGYTF

abundance: .
j_gene: TRBJ2-5
d_gene: .
v_gene: TRBV12-3/TRBV12-4
CDR3nt: TGTGCCAGCGGAAAACAAGAGACCCAGTACTTC
CDR3aa: CASGKQETQYF

abundance: .
j_gene: TRBJ2-7
d_gene: TRBD1
v_gene: TRBV15
CDR3nt: TGTGCCACCAGCAGAGCTTACAGGGGACGTAACGAGCAGTACTTC
CDR3aa: CATSRAYRGRNEQYF

abundance: .
j_gene: TRBJ1-4
d_gene: .
v_gene: TRBV15
CDR3nt: TGTGCCACCAGCATCGAGAGACCAACAACTAATGAAAAACTGTTTTTT
CDR3aa: CATSIERPTTNEKLFF